These 23 T cell receptor beta chains originate from one sample sequenced in a study of cytomegalovirus exposure and HLA in healthy donors. PCR involved 60 Vbeta and 13 Jbeta primers. Assay: immunoSEQ multiplex PCR; the TCRdb copy retains only in-frame clones and omits some. Of 150,000 to 200,000 clones listed, 79% were seen once; the top ten hold about 2%. Sequencing used PBMCs. The receptors come from a woman aged 45-59 years in good health and CMV-seronegative.

Note on this clone: In the same sample, other DNA sequences code for this CDR3. This sequence joins TRBV28 and TRBJ2-7, with D uncertain. This CDR3 is built from 13 residues. Germline V gene sequence: CDR1 MDHEN, CDR2 SYDVKM. V dropped 6 bases and J dropped 3 bases, with 12 bases sitting between them. DNA for the CDR3: TGTGCCAGCAGGCCCCCCCACAGCTACGAGCAGTACTTC. Residues: CASRPPHSYEQYF.

This clone appeared a few times. The chain couples TRBV7-2 to TRBJ2-5, with 9 positions matching TRBD1. There are 15 residues in the CDR3. Trimming took 3 bases from V and 4 from J; bases not matched to a gene: 6. The germline CDR1 and CDR2 sequences are SGHTA and FQGNSA. CDR3 loop: CASSFTGGDRETQYF. In nucleotides, the CDR3 is TGTGCCAGCAGCTTCACAGGGGGCGATAGAGAGACCCAGTACTTC.

V usage is TRBV29-1 and J usage is TRBJ1-2; weak D call: TRBD1 (6 bases). Germline values: CDR1 SQVTM, CDR2 ANQGSEA. The CDR3 runs 15 residues. Trimming removed 3 bases at V and 2 bases at J, with 16 bases between. The CDR3, as DNA: TGCAGCGTTGAGGGGAGGGGGGGAAAAAACTATGGCTACACCTTC. This gives the protein CSVEGRGGKNYGYTF.

The chain carries TRBV29-1 and TRBJ2-3; a weak D match, TRBD1 (5 bases). The V end was cut by 4 bases, the J end by 1 base, with 15 bases between. There are 15 residues in the CDR3. Germline CDR1 SQVTM, CDR2 ANQGSEA. The CDR3 sequence: CSVVIGAVGTDTQYF. The CDR3 DNA sequence: TGCAGCGTTGTTATAGGGGCCGTGGGCACAGATACGCAGTATTTT.

There are a few counts of this clone. The chain joins TRBV6-5 to TRBJ1-1, with 10 positions matching TRBD1. From germline, CDR1 is MNHEY and CDR2 SVGAGI. Trimming at V came to 10 bases and at J to 6 bases, leaving 11 bases not matched to a gene. There are 14 residues in the CDR3. As DNA, the CDR3 is TGTGCCATCAGGACGACAGGGGGCTTGGCTGAAGCTTTCTTT. It codes for CAIRTTGGLAEAFF.

The J gene is TRBJ1-2, the V gene TRBV7-9; 9 bases map to TRBD1. V lost 5 bases and J lost 6; bases outside the gene matches: 1. The CDR3 has 12 amino acids. Germline loops: CDR1 SEHNR, CDR2 FQNEAQ (reference sequence). Written as DNA, the CDR3 is TGTGCCAGCAGCCGGACAGGGGATGGCTACACCTTC. Amino acids: CASSRTGDGYTF.

V and J are TRBV28 and TRBJ1-5, with 9 bases that match TRBD1. The CDR3 spans 15 residues. V gave up 8 bases and J gave up 1 base; unmatched junction bases: 6. Germline CDR1 and CDR2: MDHEN and SYDVKM. The CDR3 loop is CASLDRGGSNQPQHF. CDR3 nucleotides: TGTGCCAGCCTGGACAGGGGAGGGAGCAATCAGCCCCAGCATTTT.

This clone has a single count. The V call is TRBV29-1, the J call TRBJ2-6; 8 bases are a match to TRBD1. V dropped 3 bases and J dropped 0; count of bases not matched to a gene: 10. Germline V gives CDR1 SQVTM, CDR2 ANQGSEA. CDR3 size: 18 residues. In DNA, the CDR3 is TGCAGCGTTGACCCCGGACAGGGTCGTGGCTCTGGGGCCAACGTCCTGACTTTC. Protein: CSVDPGQGRGSGANVLTF.

This chain connects TRBV2 to TRBJ1-5, with D maybe TRBD1 (5 bases). V lost 3 bases and J 2 bases, leaving 8 bases between the germline ends. Germline V CDR1 and CDR2: SNHLY, FYNNEI. The CDR3 spans 14 residues. CDR3 residues: CASSDIGGNQPQHF. In nucleotides, the CDR3 is TGTGCCAGCAGTGATATAGGGGGCAATCAGCCCCAGCATTTT.

The chain carries TRBV5-4 and TRBJ2-7; 11 bases match TRBD2. This CDR3 contains 17 residues. CDR1 is SGHNT and CDR2 is YYREEE in the germline V gene (reference sequence). Losses at the gene ends were 0 bases for V and 2 bases for J; bases not matched to a gene: 7. The CDR3 is CASSLGSGLAETYEQYF. In DNA, the CDR3 is TGTGCCAGCAGCTTGGGGTCGGGACTAGCGGAAACCTACGAGCAGTACTTC.

This clone was counted a few times. This chain uses TRBV2 with TRBJ1-2; 8 bases fit TRBD1. The V and J ends lost 6 bases and 9 bases, in that order; junction bases with no gene match: 12. CDR3 length: 14 amino acids. Germline values: CDR1 SNHLY, CDR2 FYNNEI. The CDR3 DNA sequence: TGTGCCAGCAGCGATTCTGCTGGACAGGGAAGCTACACCTTC. It yields the protein CASSDSAGQGSYTF.

V gene TRBV7-9 combines with J gene TRBJ2-7; 10 bases match TRBD2. CDR1 and CDR2 (germline): SEHNR, FQNEAQ (reference sequence). J was trimmed by 3 bases and V by 2 bases; bases with no gene match: 4. CDR3 length equals 15 residues. This chain's CDR3 is CASSLTASGSYEQYF. The CDR3 region has the DNA TGTGCCAGCAGCTTAACGGCTAGCGGGAGCTACGAGCAGTACTTC.

The CDR3 DNA sequence: TGTGCCAGCAGGGGGACAGGGCTAACCAAAAACATTCAGTACTTC. The encoded protein is CASRGTGLTKNIQYF. This chain connects TRBV28 to TRBJ2-4; TRBD1 matches 9 bases. This CDR3 is built from 15 residues. CDR1 is MDHEN, CDR2 SYDVKM, per germline. V lost 6 bases and J lost 2; bases outside the gene matches: 5.

This chain links TRBV4-3 with TRBJ2-3; 9 bases map to TRBD2. The V and J ends lost 2 bases and 5 bases, in that order; junction bases with no gene match: 5. There are 15 residues in the CDR3. In germline, CDR1 is LGHNA, CDR2 YSLEER. The CDR3 sequence: CASSQMRGGGDTQYF. The DNA for the CDR3 is TGCGCCAGCAGCCAAATGCGGGGGGGCGGAGATACGCAGTATTTT.

This clone has a handful of counts. This chain connects TRBV2 to TRBJ2-1; tentative D call: TRBD2 (5 bases). The CDR3 is made up of 15 amino acids. The germline V and J ends were trimmed by 1 base and 7 bases, with 14 bases remaining between them. From germline, CDR1 is SNHLY and CDR2 FYNNEI. CDR3 loop: CASSEDVTRGNEQFF. The CDR3 nucleotides are TGTGCCAGCAGTGAAGATGTTACTAGAGGGAATGAGCAGTTCTTC. Combining the CDR3 with reference TRBV2 and TRBJ2-1 gives the whole variable domain EPEVTQTPSHQVTQMGQEVILRCVPISNHLYFYWYRQILGQKVEFLVSFYNNEISEKSEIFDDQFSVERPDGSNFTLKIRSTKLEDSAMYFCASSEDVTRGNEQFFGPGTRLTVL.

The J gene is TRBJ2-1, the V gene TRBV6-1; 7 nucleotides align to TRBD2. Germline CDR1 MNHNS, CDR2 SASEGT. The ends lost 4 bases at V and 5 bases at J; junction bases unmatched: 8. The CDR3 totals 15 residues. The CDR3 nucleotides read TGTGCCAGCAGTGCTAGCGGAAGGAGAAACAATGAGCAGTTCTTC. It translates to CASSASGRRNNEQFF.

The gene calls are TRBV6-5 and TRBJ2-7; perhaps TRBD2 as D (6 bases). This CDR3 has 13 amino acids. CDR1 is MNHEY and CDR2 is SVGAGI in the germline V gene. Trimming shortened V by 2 bases and J by 4 bases, and 9 bases separated the two germline ends. The CDR3 region has the DNA TGTGCCAGCAGTTACACGGGGGATTACGAGCAGTACTTC. This codes for CASSYTGDYEQYF.

The CDR3 region has the DNA TGCGCCAGCAGCCTCGCGACTAGCGGGACCTACAATGAGCAGTTCTTC. This encodes CASSLATSGTYNEQFF. The chain joins TRBV4-3 to TRBJ2-1, with 11 positions matching TRBD2. J gave up 2 bases and V 4 bases, and 4 bases lay outside the gene matches. This CDR3 has 16 amino acids. Germline CDR1 is LGHNA and CDR2 is YSLEER.

This clone was counted a single time. The chain couples TRBV6-5 to TRBJ2-7, with TRBD2 matching over 11 bases. Germline V CDR1 and CDR2: MNHEY, SVGAGI. The V segment lost 2 bases and the J segment 4 bases; nucleotides outside the gene matches: 7. There are 16 residues in the CDR3. CDR3 sequence reads: CASSYSATSGTYEQYF. CDR3 nucleotides: TGTGCCAGCAGTTACAGTGCGACTAGCGGGACATACGAGCAGTACTTC.

Regarding this clone: The sample contains more than one DNA sequence encoding this CDR3. The chain uses TRBV15 and TRBJ1-2, with no clear D. The CDR3 is made up of 14 amino acids. The V end lost 1 base, the J end lost 1 base, and 7 bases lay between the germline ends. The germline V gene encodes CDR1 LNHNV and CDR2 YYDKDF (reference sequence). The CDR3 reads CATSRGGGNYGYTF. The CDR3 nucleotides are TGTGCCACCAGCAGAGGGGGAGGTAACTATGGCTACACCTTC.

This rearrangement joins TRBV9 to TRBJ1-3; D might be TRBD1 (6 bases). Between the trimmed V and J ends, which lost 2 bases and 7 bases, there was a span of 16 bases. This CDR3 has 15 amino acids. The germline CDR1 and CDR2 sequences are SGDLS and YYNGEE. The CDR3 sequence: CASSVNWGGANTIYF. CDR3 DNA sequence: TGTGCCAGCAGCGTTAATTGGGGGGGGGCGAACACCATATATTTT.

The CDR3 DNA follows: TGTGCCAGTAGTATTCCGGGAACAGCTATGGGCTACACCTTC. Amino acid sequence: CASSIPGTAMGYTF. This chain joins TRBV19 and TRBJ1-2; D not certain. The germline V and J ends were trimmed by 3 bases and 8 bases, with 16 bases remaining between them. There are 14 residues in the CDR3. Germline V lookup: CDR1 LNHDA, CDR2 SQIVND (reference sequence).

This clone was picked up one time. V and J are TRBV4-1 and TRBJ2-7, with 9 nucleotides matching TRBD1. Per the germline V gene, CDR1 is MGHRA and CDR2 is YSYEKL. CDR3 length: 15 amino acids. Germline trimming cut 2 bases from V and 1 base from J; bases unmatched to any gene: 3. For the CDR3, the DNA is TGCGCCAGCAGCCAACCCGGACAGGGGTCCTACGAGCAGTACTTC. Protein sequence: CASSQPGQGSYEQYF.